Sequencing of this TCR beta chain was carried out in a study of vaccination and CD4 T cells after COVID-19. Study overall: Sampling post-COVID took place a median 101 days after diagnosis (range 35 to 161).

Oncomine TCR Beta short-read sequencing was applied to DNA from cultured CD4+ T cells. CD4+ T cells were cultured, and genomic DNA was extracted from them. TCRdb reanalysed the PCR reads using MiXCR and keeps one entry per CDR3 protein. The table shows 15,000 to 20,000 distinct CDR3 sequences, with approximately 45% occurring only once. The germline V and J ends were trimmed by 5 bases and 1 base, with 19 bases remaining between them. CDR3 size: 17 residues. Germline CDR1 is SGHNT and CDR2 is YENEEA. Of note for this clonotype: Its antigen is not known.

Treatment specified: roughly ten-day PBMC culture with coronavirus spike peptide pools or control peptides (ViraFEST assay). Negative selection isolated the CD4+ T cells once the cells had been cultured for under 13 days. The chain combines TRBV11-3 with TRBJ2-3; D may be TRBD2 (6 bases). This clonotype originated in a human donor who had recovered from COVID-19. Sample: CD4+ T cells from blood, cultured in vitro, taken after SARS-CoV-2 vaccination. This CDR3 is CASSRGTVWGRTDTQYF. The CDR3 coding sequence is TGTGCCAGCAGCCGGGGGACCGTTTGGGGTCGCACAGATACGCAGTATTTT.